This T cell receptor (beta chain) comes out of a study of blood T cell repertoires in COVID-19. Overall study: Acute and convalescent COVID-19 samples came from the United States, Italy and Spain.

Sequencing was performed with immunoSEQ multiplex PCR; in TCRdb, only in-frame clones are kept and a portion is missing. The top ten hold around 10% of the sample, which has around 62,000 clones, 88% seen once. The germline V gene encodes CDR1 SGHRS and CDR2 YFSETQ. Deletions cut 0 bases from V and 1 base from J, with 11 bases between. CDR3 size: 15 residues. The receptor comes from a woman between 40 and 50 years old who had recovered from COVID-19. Source material: PBMCs or T cells enriched from blood (not recorded which). V gene TRBV5-1 combines with J gene TRBJ2-7; D not certain. The CDR3: CASSLGVLPSYEQYF. CDR3 in DNA: TGCGCCAGCAGCTTGGGCGTCCTCCCTTCCTACGAGCAGTACTTC.